These T cell receptor beta chains were read from a single sample in a study of T cell repertoires in cytomegalovirus infection. MiXCR was run by TCRdb on the reads, yielding one entry per CDR3 protein. Of under 450,000 distinct CDR3 sequences listed, 34% were seen once; the top ten hold roughly 13%. These receptors have no identified antigens. The sequencing used cultured PBMCs, collected from culture after CMV antigen stimulation. These receptors were taken from a human donor in good health (CMV status not recorded). Some clones in this sample may be carry-over from other donors' samples. CDR3s include the opening cysteine and the closing phenylalanine or tryptophan. Each record gives: clone size, V gene, J gene, D gene, CDR3 DNA, CDR3 protein. A D gene is named only where the DNA matches it firmly. Not all rows give a size; the values are once, few, many and, for expanded clones, a class.

clone_size: -; v_call: TRBV29-1; j_call: TRBJ2-3; d_call: -; cdr3_nt: TGCAGCGCCACCGGTATGGGCACAGATACGCAGTATTTT; cdr3_aa: CSATGMGTDTQYF
clone_size: -; v_call: TRBV5-1; j_call: TRBJ2-3; d_call: TRBD2; cdr3_nt: TGCGCCAGCAGCTTACTAGCGGGAATCACAGATACGCAGTATTTT; cdr3_aa: CASSLLAGITDTQYF
clone_size: few; v_call: TRBV12-3/TRBV12-4; j_call: TRBJ1-2; d_call: TRBD1; cdr3_nt: TGTGCCAGCTCCGGGACAGAGACTTCTAACTATGGCTACACCTTC; cdr3_aa: CASSGTETSNYGYTF
clone_size: -; v_call: TRBV30; j_call: TRBJ1-1; d_call: -; cdr3_nt: TGTGCCTGGACCACGAGGAGGGAAGCTTTCTTT; cdr3_aa: CAWTTRREAFF
clone_size: -; v_call: TRBV20-1; j_call: TRBJ2-2; d_call: -; cdr3_nt: TGCAGTGCCAGAGAGGGAGCAGCGAACACCGGGGAGCTGTTTTTT; cdr3_aa: CSAREGAANTGELFF
clone_size: many; v_call: TRBV7-2; j_call: TRBJ2-7; d_call: -; cdr3_nt: TGTGCCAGCAGCTTAGTTTTAGGGATTTCCCACGAGCAGTACTTC; cdr3_aa: CASSLVLGISHEQYF
clone_size: -; v_call: TRBV9; j_call: TRBJ2-5; d_call: -; cdr3_nt: TGTGCCAGCAGCCCGGTTGGTTTACAAGAGACCCAGTACTTC; cdr3_aa: CASSPVGLQETQYF
clone_size: -; v_call: TRBV10-3; j_call: TRBJ2-2; d_call: TRBD2; cdr3_nt: TGTGCCATCAGTCTGACTAGCGGGTTTGGCGGGGAGCTGTTTTTT; cdr3_aa: CAISLTSGFGGELFF
clone_size: -; v_call: TRBV7-2; j_call: TRBJ2-1; d_call: TRBD2; cdr3_nt: TGTGCCAGCAGCTTAAACGCGGGAGGCCCCCTATACAATGAGCAGTTCTTC; cdr3_aa: CASSLNAGGPLYNEQFF
clone_size: -; v_call: TRBV30; j_call: TRBJ1-4; d_call: -; cdr3_nt: TGTGCCTGGGAAGGTGCGGATGAAAAACTGTTTTTT; cdr3_aa: CAWEGADEKLFF
clone_size: many; v_call: TRBV28; j_call: TRBJ2-6; d_call: -; cdr3_nt: TGTGCCAGCAGTTTACTAACGGCTGGGGCCAACGTCCTGACTTTC; cdr3_aa: CASSLLTAGANVLTF
clone_size: many; v_call: TRBV7-2; j_call: TRBJ2-1; d_call: TRBD2; cdr3_nt: TGTGCCAGCAGCTTCGTGGCGGGAGACGAGAATGAGCAGTTCTTC; cdr3_aa: CASSFVAGDENEQFF
clone_size: -; v_call: TRBV4-1; j_call: TRBJ2-1; d_call: TRBD2; cdr3_nt: TGCGCCAGCAGCCAAGTCGGGACTAGCGGGAGTCCATATGAGCAGTTCTTC; cdr3_aa: CASSQVGTSGSPYEQFF
clone_size: -; v_call: TRBV4-1; j_call: TRBJ1-1; d_call: -; cdr3_nt: TGCGCCAGCAGCCAAGATCGGTGGGGGGCTGAAGCTTTCTTT; cdr3_aa: CASSQDRWGAEAFF
clone_size: -; v_call: TRBV7-2; j_call: TRBJ2-2; d_call: -; cdr3_nt: TGTGCCAGCAGCTCCTATAGCGGGAACACCGGGGAGCTGTTTTTT; cdr3_aa: CASSSYSGNTGELFF
clone_size: -; v_call: TRBV27; j_call: TRBJ1-6; d_call: -; cdr3_nt: TGTGCCAGCAGTTTATATGCAGGGAACAATTCACCCCTCCACTTT; cdr3_aa: CASSLYAGNNSPLHF
clone_size: few; v_call: TRBV19; j_call: TRBJ2-1; d_call: -; cdr3_nt: TGTGCCAGTAGTATTGGAGTAGCGGAGTGGAATGAGCAGTTCTTC; cdr3_aa: CASSIGVAEWNEQFF
clone_size: -; v_call: TRBV7-6; j_call: TRBJ2-1; d_call: TRBD2; cdr3_nt: TGTGCCACCGGTCTTGGGGTAGCGGGATTAGGTGAGCAGTTCTTC; cdr3_aa: CATGLGVAGLGEQFF
clone_size: -; v_call: TRBV12-3/TRBV12-4; j_call: TRBJ1-2; d_call: -; cdr3_nt: TGTGCCAGCAGTTTAGAAGGGTCTGGTAACTATGGCTACACCTTC; cdr3_aa: CASSLEGSGNYGYTF
clone_size: many; v_call: TRBV7-9; j_call: TRBJ1-2; d_call: -; cdr3_nt: TGTGCCAGCAGCGTGGACGGCTATGGCTACACCTTC; cdr3_aa: CASSVDGYGYTF
clone_size: -; v_call: TRBV19; j_call: TRBJ2-1; d_call: -; cdr3_nt: TGTGCCAGTAGTATAGATCAAGGGGTCGACTCCTACAATGAGCAGTTCTTC; cdr3_aa: CASSIDQGVDSYNEQFF
clone_size: few; v_call: TRBV7-9; j_call: TRBJ1-1; d_call: TRBD1; cdr3_nt: TGTGCCAGCAGCCCAACCGGGACAGAGAACACTGAAGCTTTCTTT; cdr3_aa: CASSPTGTENTEAFF
clone_size: once; v_call: TRBV15; j_call: TRBJ1-1; d_call: -; cdr3_nt: TGTGCCACCAGCAGAGCCCCACAGGGTAACACTGAAGCTTTCTTT; cdr3_aa: CATSRAPQGNTEAFF
clone_size: few; v_call: TRBV12-3/TRBV12-4; j_call: TRBJ2-1; d_call: -; cdr3_nt: TGTGCCAGCAGCCTGCTGGCACTACAGGATGTGAATGAGCAGTTCTTC; cdr3_aa: CASSLLALQDVNEQFF
clone_size: few; v_call: TRBV12-3/TRBV12-4; j_call: TRBJ2-3; d_call: -; cdr3_nt: TGTGCCAGCAGTTTAGCCACTGGCTGGGTAGATACGCAGTATTTT; cdr3_aa: CASSLATGWVDTQYF
clone_size: few; v_call: TRBV9; j_call: TRBJ2-6; d_call: -; cdr3_nt: TGTGCCAGCAGCGTAGCGGGGGGGGCCAACGTCCTGACTTTC; cdr3_aa: CASSVAGGANVLTF
clone_size: -; v_call: TRBV2; j_call: TRBJ2-5; d_call: TRBD2; cdr3_nt: TGTGCCAGCAAACCGGGAGGGCCGGGGCAAGAGACCCAGTACTTC; cdr3_aa: CASKPGGPGQETQYF
clone_size: once; v_call: TRBV6-2/TRBV6-3; j_call: TRBJ2-1; d_call: -; cdr3_nt: TGTGCCAGCACCAATGGACTATCTAATGAGCAGTTCTTC; cdr3_aa: CASTNGLSNEQFF
clone_size: -; v_call: TRBV7-9; j_call: TRBJ2-5; d_call: -; cdr3_nt: TGTGCCAGCAGCCCCATCTGGACGGTAGAGACCCAGTACTTC; cdr3_aa: CASSPIWTVETQYF
clone_size: -; v_call: TRBV4-1; j_call: TRBJ1-6; d_call: -; cdr3_nt: TGCGCCAGCAGCCGTTCAGGGAGTATCAATTCACCCCTCCACTTT; cdr3_aa: CASSRSGSINSPLHF
clone_size: few; v_call: TRBV7-2; j_call: TRBJ2-5; d_call: -; cdr3_nt: TGTGCCAGCAGCTTAGACCAGAACGGGCCGAGGCTAGGAACCCAGTACTTC; cdr3_aa: CASSLDQNGPRLGTQYF
clone_size: -; v_call: TRBV18; j_call: TRBJ2-1; d_call: TRBD2; cdr3_nt: TGTGCCAGCTCACCACCGACTAGCGGGAGACAGAGGGAGCAGTTCTTC; cdr3_aa: CASSPPTSGRQREQFF
clone_size: -; v_call: TRBV7-8; j_call: TRBJ1-6; d_call: -; cdr3_nt: TGTGCCAGCAGCTTGAGACGGCCCGAGTCACCCCTCCACTTT; cdr3_aa: CASSLRRPESPLHF
clone_size: -; v_call: TRBV6-4; j_call: TRBJ2-5; d_call: -; cdr3_nt: TGTGCCAGCAGTGACTCGAAGGAGGTTCACCAAGAGACCCAGTACTTC; cdr3_aa: CASSDSKEVHQETQYF
clone_size: many; v_call: TRBV7-2; j_call: TRBJ2-7; d_call: -; cdr3_nt: TGTGCCAGCAGCTTATGGGGGGCTACGGAAAACGAGCAGTACTTC; cdr3_aa: CASSLWGATENEQYF
clone_size: few; v_call: TRBV7-9; j_call: TRBJ2-5; d_call: TRBD2; cdr3_nt: TGTGCCAGCAGCCCCGGGACTAGCGGTCGCGGGTTAAGAGAGACCCAGTACTTC; cdr3_aa: CASSPGTSGRGLRETQYF
clone_size: -; v_call: TRBV7-2; j_call: TRBJ1-1; d_call: -; cdr3_nt: TGTGCCAGCAGCTTAAACCGACTTGATCAAGCTTTCTTT; cdr3_aa: CASSLNRLDQAFF
clone_size: -; v_call: TRBV4-1; j_call: TRBJ1-2; d_call: TRBD1; cdr3_nt: TGCGCCAGCAGCCAAGGGGGACAGGGACGGGTTTACGGTTATGGCTACACCTTC; cdr3_aa: CASSQGGQGRVYGYGYTF
clone_size: -; v_call: TRBV18; j_call: TRBJ2-7; d_call: -; cdr3_nt: TGTGCCAGCTCACCGGGGAGAGGGGGAAGCGAGCAGTACTTC; cdr3_aa: CASSPGRGGSEQYF
clone_size: -; v_call: TRBV7-9; j_call: TRBJ1-1; d_call: -; cdr3_nt: TGTGCCAGCAGCTTACCAACAGGGTCTGAAGCTTTCTTT; cdr3_aa: CASSLPTGSEAFF
clone_size: few; v_call: TRBV7-6; j_call: TRBJ1-1; d_call: -; cdr3_nt: TGTGCCAGCAGCCCTAGCGGTGACTGGAACACTGAAGCTTTCTTT; cdr3_aa: CASSPSGDWNTEAFF
clone_size: -; v_call: TRBV5-4; j_call: TRBJ2-1; d_call: TRBD2; cdr3_nt: TGTGCCAGCAGCTCTAGGACTAGCGGGAGTCGGAATGAGCAGTTCTTC; cdr3_aa: CASSSRTSGSRNEQFF
clone_size: -; v_call: TRBV7-2; j_call: TRBJ2-1; d_call: TRBD2; cdr3_nt: TGTGCCAGCAGCCATAGCGGGGACTCCTACAATGAGCAGTTCTTC; cdr3_aa: CASSHSGDSYNEQFF
clone_size: -; v_call: TRBV4-1; j_call: TRBJ1-3; d_call: -; cdr3_nt: TGCGCCAGCAGCCAAGAGGGGGACCGCCACTCTGGAAACACCATATATTTT; cdr3_aa: CASSQEGDRHSGNTIYF
clone_size: -; v_call: TRBV7-2; j_call: TRBJ2-5; d_call: TRBD2; cdr3_nt: TGTGCCAGCAGCTTAGTAAGTGGGAGGGCAGAGACCCAGTACTTC; cdr3_aa: CASSLVSGRAETQYF
clone_size: many; v_call: TRBV6-5; j_call: TRBJ1-1; d_call: -; cdr3_nt: TGTGCCAGCAGTTTGGACGGGATGAACACTGAAGCTTTCTTT; cdr3_aa: CASSLDGMNTEAFF
clone_size: -; v_call: TRBV6-5; j_call: TRBJ1-2; d_call: TRBD1; cdr3_nt: TGTGCCAGCGGGACAGGTCTCCTAGCGGGTGGCTACACCTTC; cdr3_aa: CASGTGLLAGGYTF
clone_size: -; v_call: TRBV19; j_call: TRBJ2-3; d_call: -; cdr3_nt: TGTGCCAGTAGTATTGGCCCCGGGGATACGCAGTATTTT; cdr3_aa: CASSIGPGDTQYF
clone_size: few; v_call: TRBV10-3; j_call: TRBJ2-7; d_call: -; cdr3_nt: TGTGCCATCAGTGGGGAAGGGCTCTACGAGCAGTACTTC; cdr3_aa: CAISGEGLYEQYF
clone_size: -; v_call: TRBV7-3; j_call: TRBJ2-3; d_call: TRBD2; cdr3_nt: TGTGCCAGCAGCTTAAAGGGCGGGAGGAAATTCACAGATACGCAGTATTTT; cdr3_aa: CASSLKGGRKFTDTQYF
clone_size: -; v_call: TRBV19; j_call: TRBJ2-1; d_call: -; cdr3_nt: TGTGCCAGTAGAACCCGGGGGCTACTCTACAATGAGCAGTTCTTC; cdr3_aa: CASRTRGLLYNEQFF
clone_size: -; v_call: TRBV6-2/TRBV6-3; j_call: TRBJ2-1; d_call: -; cdr3_nt: TGTGCCAGCAGTTATCGGGACCGAAGCACGCACAATGAGCAGTTCTTC; cdr3_aa: CASSYRDRSTHNEQFF
clone_size: -; v_call: TRBV5-1; j_call: TRBJ1-1; d_call: -; cdr3_nt: TGCGCCAGCAGCTTGCCGGGGAGCACTGAAGCTTTCTTT; cdr3_aa: CASSLPGSTEAFF
clone_size: few; v_call: TRBV4-1; j_call: TRBJ2-7; d_call: -; cdr3_nt: TGCGCCAGCAGCCATGGTAGTTACGAGCAGTACTTC; cdr3_aa: CASSHGSYEQYF
clone_size: -; v_call: TRBV27; j_call: TRBJ1-6; d_call: TRBD1; cdr3_nt: TGTGCCAGCAGAGGACAAGGGGGCGGCTCACCCCTCCACTTT; cdr3_aa: CASRGQGGGSPLHF